This T cell receptor beta chain comes out of a study of blood T cell repertoires in COVID-19. About the study: Collection of acute and convalescent COVID-19 samples took place in the United States, Italy and Spain. The cDNA or gDNA used as material had been derived from T cells, B-cell-depleted T cells, or PBMCs.

The J segment lost 2 bases and the V segment lost 0 bases, leaving 5 bases of the junction unmatched. The CDR3 sequence is 17 residues long. Germline CDR1 is ENHRY and CDR2 is SYGVKD. Sequenced by immunoSEQ multiplex PCR; TCRdb stores in-frame clones only, minus some. Of about 61,000 clones in the sample, around 91% were seen once. The sequencing input was peripheral blood. The chain is built from TRBV10-3 and TRBJ2-4; 9 bases line up with TRBD2. The origin of this receptor is a human donor in a cohort sampled during active COVID-19. The CDR3, as DNA: TGTGCCATCAGTGAGTCAGGCGGGGGGGCGACCAAAAACATTCAGTACTTC. This codes for CAISESGGGATKNIQYF.